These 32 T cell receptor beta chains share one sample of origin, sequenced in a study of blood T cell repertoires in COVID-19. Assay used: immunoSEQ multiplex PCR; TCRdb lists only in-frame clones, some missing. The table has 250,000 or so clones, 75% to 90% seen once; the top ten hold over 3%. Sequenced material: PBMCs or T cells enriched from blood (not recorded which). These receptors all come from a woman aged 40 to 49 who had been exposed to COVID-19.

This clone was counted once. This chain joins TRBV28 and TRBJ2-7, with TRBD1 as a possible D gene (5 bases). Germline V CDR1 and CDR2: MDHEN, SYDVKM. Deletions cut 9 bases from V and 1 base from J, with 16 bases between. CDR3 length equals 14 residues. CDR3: CASGKGIGSYEQYF. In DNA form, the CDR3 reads TGTGCCAGTGGAAAGGGGATAGGGTCCTACGAGCAGTACTTC.

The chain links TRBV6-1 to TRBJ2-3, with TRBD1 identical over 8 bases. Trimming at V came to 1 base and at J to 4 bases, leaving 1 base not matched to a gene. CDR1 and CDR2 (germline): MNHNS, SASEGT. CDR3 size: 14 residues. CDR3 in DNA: TGTGCCAGCAGTGAAGGACAGGGGCCAGATACGCAGTATTTT. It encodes CASSEGQGPDTQYF.

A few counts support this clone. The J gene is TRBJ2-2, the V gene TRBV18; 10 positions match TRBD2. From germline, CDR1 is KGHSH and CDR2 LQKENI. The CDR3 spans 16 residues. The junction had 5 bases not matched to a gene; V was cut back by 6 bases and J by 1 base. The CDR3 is CASSPPSGRNTGELFF. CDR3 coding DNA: TGTGCCAGCTCTCCTCCTAGCGGGAGGAACACCGGGGAGCTGTTTTTT.

The CDR3 loop is CASSVGGFRGADTQYF. Written as DNA, the CDR3 is TGTGCCAGCAGCGTAGGCGGGTTCCGGGGTGCGGATACGCAGTATTTT. This chain connects TRBV9 to TRBJ2-3; possibly TRBD2 for D (5 bases). The germline V gene encodes CDR1 SGDLS and CDR2 YYNGEE. V lost 0 bases, J lost 6 bases, and 17 bases lay in between. The CDR3 runs to 16 residues.

CDR3 sequence: CASSQPGTVTGELFF. CDR3 nucleotide sequence: TGCGCCAGCAGCCAACCGGGGACAGTCACCGGGGAGCTGTTTTTT. The chain employs TRBV4-3 and TRBJ2-2; the match to TRBD1 covers 7 bases. The germline CDR1 and CDR2 sequences are LGHNA and YSLEER. The ends lost 2 bases at V and 4 bases at J; junction bases unmatched: 4. The CDR3 is made up of 15 amino acids.

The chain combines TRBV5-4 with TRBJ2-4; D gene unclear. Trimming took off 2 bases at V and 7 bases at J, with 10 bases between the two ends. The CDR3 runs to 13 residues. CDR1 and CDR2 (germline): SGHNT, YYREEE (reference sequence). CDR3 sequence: CASSFPPLNIQYF. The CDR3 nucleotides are TGTGCCAGCAGCTTCCCCCCCCTCAACATTCAGTACTTC.

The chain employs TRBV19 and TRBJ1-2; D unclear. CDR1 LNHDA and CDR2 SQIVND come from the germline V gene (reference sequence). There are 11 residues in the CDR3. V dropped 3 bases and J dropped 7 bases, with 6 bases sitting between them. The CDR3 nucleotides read TGTGCCAGTAGTATGAGAGTTGGCTACACCTTC. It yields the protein CASSMRVGYTF. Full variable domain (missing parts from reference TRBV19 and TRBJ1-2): DGGITQSPKYLFRKEGQNVTLSCEQNLNHDAMYWYRQDPGQGLRLIYYSQIVNDFQKGDIAEGYSVSREKKESFPLTVTSAQKNPTAFYLCASSMRVGYTFGSGTRLTVV.

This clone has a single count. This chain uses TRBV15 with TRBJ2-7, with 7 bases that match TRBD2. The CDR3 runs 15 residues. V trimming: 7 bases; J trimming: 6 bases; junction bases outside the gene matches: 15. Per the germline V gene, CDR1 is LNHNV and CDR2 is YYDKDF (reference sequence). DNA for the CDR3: TGTGCCACCACCCAGGGAGGGGTCCCCCGGGGCGAGCAGTACTTC. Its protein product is CATTQGGVPRGEQYF.

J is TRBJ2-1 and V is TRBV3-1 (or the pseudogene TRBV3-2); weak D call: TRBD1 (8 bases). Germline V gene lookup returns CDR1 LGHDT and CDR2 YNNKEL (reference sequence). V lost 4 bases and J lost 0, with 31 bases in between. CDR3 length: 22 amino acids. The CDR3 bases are TGTGCCAGCAGCCCGCCCCCCAAGACAGGGGAGGCGGGAGAAGACTCCTACAATGAGCAGTTCTTC. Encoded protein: CASSPPPKTGEAGEDSYNEQFF.

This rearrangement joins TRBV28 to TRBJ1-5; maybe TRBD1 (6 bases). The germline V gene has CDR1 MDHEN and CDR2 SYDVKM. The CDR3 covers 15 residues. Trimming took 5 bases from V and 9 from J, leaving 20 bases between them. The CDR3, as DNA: TGTGCCAGCAGTCCCTTTATAGGGGGGGGTAGGCCCCAGCATTTT. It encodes CASSPFIGGGRPQHF. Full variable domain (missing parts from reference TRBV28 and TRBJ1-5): DVKVTQSSRYLVKRTGEKVFLECVQDMDHENMFWYRQDPGLGLRLIYFSYDVKMKEKGDIPEGYSVSREKKERFSLILESASTNQTSMYLCASSPFIGGGRPQHFGDGTRLSIL.

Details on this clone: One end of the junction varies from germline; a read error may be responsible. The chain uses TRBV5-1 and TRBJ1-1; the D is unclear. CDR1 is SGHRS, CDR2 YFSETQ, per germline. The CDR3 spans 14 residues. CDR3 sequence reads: CASSLQAENTEAFF. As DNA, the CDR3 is TGTGCCAGCAGCTTGCAGGCAGAGAACACTGAAGCTTTCTTT.

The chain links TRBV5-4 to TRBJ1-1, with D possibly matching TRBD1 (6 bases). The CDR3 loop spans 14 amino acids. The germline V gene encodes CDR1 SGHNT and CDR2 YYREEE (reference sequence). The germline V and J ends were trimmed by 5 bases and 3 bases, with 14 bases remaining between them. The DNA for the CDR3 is TGTGCCAGCAGTCCTACAGGGTGGGACACTGAAGCTTTCTTT. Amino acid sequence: CASSPTGWDTEAFF.

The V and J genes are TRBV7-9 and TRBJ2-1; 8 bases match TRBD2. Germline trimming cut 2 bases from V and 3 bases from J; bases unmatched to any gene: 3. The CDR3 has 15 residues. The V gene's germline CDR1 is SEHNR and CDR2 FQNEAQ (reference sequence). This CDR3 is CASSLTAGDYNEQFF. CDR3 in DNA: TGTGCCAGCAGCTTAACAGCGGGAGACTACAATGAGCAGTTCTTC. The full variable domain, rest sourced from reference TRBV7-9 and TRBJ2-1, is DTGVSQNPRHKITKRGQNVTFRCDPISEHNRLYWYRQTLGQGPEFLTYFQNEAQLEKSRLLSDRFSAERPKGSFSTLEIQRTEQGDSAMYLCASSLTAGDYNEQFFGPGTRLTVL.

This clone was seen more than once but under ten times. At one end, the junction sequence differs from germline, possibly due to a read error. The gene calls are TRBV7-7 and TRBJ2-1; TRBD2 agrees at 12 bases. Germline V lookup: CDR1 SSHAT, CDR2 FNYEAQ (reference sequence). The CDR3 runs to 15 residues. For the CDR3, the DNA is TGTGCTAGCAGCCCGGGGACTAGCGGGTACAATGAGCAGTTCTTC. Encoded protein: CASSPGTSGYNEQFF.

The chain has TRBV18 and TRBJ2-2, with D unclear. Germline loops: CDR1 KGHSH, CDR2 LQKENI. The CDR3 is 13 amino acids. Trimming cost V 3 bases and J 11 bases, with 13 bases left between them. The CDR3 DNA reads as TGTGCCAGCTCACCCGCGGTCCTCGCCGAGCTGTTTTTT. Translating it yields CASSPAVLAELFF.

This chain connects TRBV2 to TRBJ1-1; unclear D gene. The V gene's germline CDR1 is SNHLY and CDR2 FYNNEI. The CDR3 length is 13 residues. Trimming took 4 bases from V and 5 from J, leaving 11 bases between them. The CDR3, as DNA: TGTGCCAGCAGTGGGGAGTATGCTACTGAAGCTTTCTTT. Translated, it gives CASSGEYATEAFF. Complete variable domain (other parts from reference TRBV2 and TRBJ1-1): EPEVTQTPSHQVTQMGQEVILRCVPISNHLYFYWYRQILGQKVEFLVSFYNNEISEKSEIFDDQFSVERPDGSNFTLKIRSTKLEDSAMYFCASSGEYATEAFFGQGTRLTVV.

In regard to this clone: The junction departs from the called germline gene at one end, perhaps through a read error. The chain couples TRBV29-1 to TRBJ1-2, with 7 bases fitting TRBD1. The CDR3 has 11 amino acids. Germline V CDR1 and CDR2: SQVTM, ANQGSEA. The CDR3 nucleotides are TGCAGCGTTCTTACCGGGACAGAGCCTGAATTC. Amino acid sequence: CSVLTGTEPEF.

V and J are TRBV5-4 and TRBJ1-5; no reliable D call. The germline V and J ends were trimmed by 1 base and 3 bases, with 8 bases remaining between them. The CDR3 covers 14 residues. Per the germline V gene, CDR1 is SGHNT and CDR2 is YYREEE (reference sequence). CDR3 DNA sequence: TGTGCCAGCAGCTTGTTCGGTTACAATCAGCCCCAGCATTTT. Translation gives CASSLFGYNQPQHF.

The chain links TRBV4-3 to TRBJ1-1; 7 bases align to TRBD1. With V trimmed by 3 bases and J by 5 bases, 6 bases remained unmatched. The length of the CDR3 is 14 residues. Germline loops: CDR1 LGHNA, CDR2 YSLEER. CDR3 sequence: CASSHGTAATEAFF. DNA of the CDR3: TGCGCCAGCAGCCACGGGACAGCGGCTACTGAAGCTTTCTTT.

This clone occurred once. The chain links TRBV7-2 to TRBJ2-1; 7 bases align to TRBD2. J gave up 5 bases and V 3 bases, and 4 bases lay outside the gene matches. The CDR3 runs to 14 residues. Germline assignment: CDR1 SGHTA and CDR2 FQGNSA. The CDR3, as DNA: TGTGCCAGCAGCTTGGGGAGGGCCAACAATGAGCAGTTCTTC. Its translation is CASSLGRANNEQFF. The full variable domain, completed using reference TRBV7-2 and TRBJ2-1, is GAGVSQSPSNKVTEKGKDVELRCDPISGHTALYWYRQSLGQGLEFLIYFQGNSAPDKSGLPSDRFSAERTGGSVSTLTIQRTQQEDSAVYLCASSLGRANNEQFFGPGTRLTVL.

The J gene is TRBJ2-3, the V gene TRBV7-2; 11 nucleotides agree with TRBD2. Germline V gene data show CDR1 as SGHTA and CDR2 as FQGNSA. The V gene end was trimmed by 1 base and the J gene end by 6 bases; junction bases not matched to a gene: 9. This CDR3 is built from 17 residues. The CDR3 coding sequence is TGTGCCAGCAGCTTAGTTGTTAGCGGGAGGGCGTGGGATACGCAGTATTTT. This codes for CASSLVVSGRAWDTQYF.

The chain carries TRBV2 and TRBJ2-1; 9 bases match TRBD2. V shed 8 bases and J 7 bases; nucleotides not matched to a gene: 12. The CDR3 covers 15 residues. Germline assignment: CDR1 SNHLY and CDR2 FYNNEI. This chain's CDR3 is CASSRRREGLNEQFF. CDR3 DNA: TGTGCCAGCTCCCGAAGGCGGGAGGGATTGAATGAGCAGTTCTTC. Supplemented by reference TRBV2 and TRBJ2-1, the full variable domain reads EPEVTQTPSHQVTQMGQEVILRCVPISNHLYFYWYRQILGQKVEFLVSFYNNEISEKSEIFDDQFSVERPDGSNFTLKIRSTKLEDSAMYFCASSRRREGLNEQFFGPGTRLTVL.

For the CDR3, the DNA is TGTGCCAGCAGTTACGGTACGTATCGAGGTAGCAATCAGCCCCAGCATTTT. Its protein product is CASSYGTYRGSNQPQHF. V and J are TRBV6-2 or TRBV6-3 and TRBJ1-5; D gene unclear. Germline V gene lookup returns CDR1 MNHEY and CDR2 SVGEGT. This CDR3 spans 17 amino acids. Trimming pared 2 bases from V and 0 bases from J, leaving 14 bases between.

CDR3 amino acids: CASSEQGNVDYGYTF. The DNA of the CDR3 is TGTGCCAGCAGCGAGCAGGGGAATGTGGACTATGGCTACACCTTC. This chain uses TRBV9 with TRBJ1-2; maybe TRBD1 (6 bases). Per the germline V gene, CDR1 is SGDLS and CDR2 is YYNGEE. V was trimmed by 3 bases and J by 3 bases, leaving 15 bases between them. This CDR3 contains 15 residues.

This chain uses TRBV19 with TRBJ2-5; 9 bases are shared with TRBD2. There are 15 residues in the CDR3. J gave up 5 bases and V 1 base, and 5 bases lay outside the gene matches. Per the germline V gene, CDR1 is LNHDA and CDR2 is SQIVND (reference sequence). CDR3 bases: TGTGCCAGTAGTATAGGGCTAGCGGGAAGGGAGACCCAGTACTTC. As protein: CASSIGLAGRETQYF.

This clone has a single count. CDR3 DNA sequence: TGTGCCAGCAGCTTGGGGCCGGGACAGGGGATAGATGGCTACACCTTC. Its translation: CASSLGPGQGIDGYTF. The genes are TRBV5-4 and TRBJ1-2; 10 positions agree with TRBD1. Germline trimming cut 0 bases from V and 6 bases from J; bases unmatched to any gene: 8. The CDR3 extends over 16 amino acids. Germline V CDR1 and CDR2: SGHNT, YYREEE (reference sequence).

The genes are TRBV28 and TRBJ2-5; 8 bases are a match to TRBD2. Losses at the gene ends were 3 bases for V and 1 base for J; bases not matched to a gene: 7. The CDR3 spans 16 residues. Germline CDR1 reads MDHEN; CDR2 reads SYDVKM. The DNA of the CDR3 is TGTGCCAGCAGTTTTCAGGTAGCGGGAATCCAAGAGACCCAGTACTTC. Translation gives CASSFQVAGIQETQYF.

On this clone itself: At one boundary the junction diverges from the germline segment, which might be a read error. In DNA, the CDR3 is TGTGCCAGCAGCTTGGGGCGGGGGGGACAAGAGACCCAGTACTTC. This sequence encodes CASSLGRGGQETQYF. The J gene is TRBJ2-5, the V gene TRBV5-1; 9 nucleotides align to TRBD2. This CDR3 is built from 15 residues. Germline CDR1 reads SGHRS; CDR2 reads YFSETQ. Full variable domain (outside the CDR3, taken from reference TRBV5-1 and TRBJ2-5): KAGVTQTPRYLIKTRGQQVTLSCSPISGHRSVSWYQQTPGQGLQFLFEYFSETQRNKGNFPGRFSGRQFSNSRSEMNVSTLELGDSALYLCASSLGRGGQETQYFGPGTRLLVL.

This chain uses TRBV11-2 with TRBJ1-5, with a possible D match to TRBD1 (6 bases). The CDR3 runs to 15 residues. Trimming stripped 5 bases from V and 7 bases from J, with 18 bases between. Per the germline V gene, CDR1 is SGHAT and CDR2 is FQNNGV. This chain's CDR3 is CASSENIQGSQPQHF. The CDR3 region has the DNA TGTGCCAGCAGCGAAAACATACAGGGATCCCAGCCCCAGCATTTT.

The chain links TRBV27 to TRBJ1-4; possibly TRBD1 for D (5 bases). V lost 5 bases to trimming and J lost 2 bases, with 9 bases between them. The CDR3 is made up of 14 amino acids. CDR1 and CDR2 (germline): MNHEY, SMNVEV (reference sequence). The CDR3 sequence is CASSRRQTNEKLFF. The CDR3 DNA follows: TGTGCCAGCAGTCGAAGACAGACTAATGAAAAACTGTTTTTT.

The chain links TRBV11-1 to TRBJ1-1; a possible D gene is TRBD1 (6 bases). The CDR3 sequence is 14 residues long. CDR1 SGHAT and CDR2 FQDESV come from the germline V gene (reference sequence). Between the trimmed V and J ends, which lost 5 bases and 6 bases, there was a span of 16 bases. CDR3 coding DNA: TGTGCCAGCAGCCGACCCGCGGGGGCCCCTGAAGCTTTCTTT. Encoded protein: CASSRPAGAPEAFF. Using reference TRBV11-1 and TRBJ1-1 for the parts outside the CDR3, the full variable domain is EAEVAQSPRYKITEKSQAVAFWCDPISGHATLYWYRQILGQGPELLVQFQDESVVDDSQLPKDRFSAERLKGVDSTLKIQPAELGDSAMYLCASSRPAGAPEAFFGQGTRLTVV.

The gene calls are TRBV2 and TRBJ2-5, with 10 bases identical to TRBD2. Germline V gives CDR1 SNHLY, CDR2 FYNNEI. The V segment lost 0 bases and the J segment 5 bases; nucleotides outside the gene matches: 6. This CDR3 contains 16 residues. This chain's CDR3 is CASSEARAGGPETQYF. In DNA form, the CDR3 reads TGTGCCAGCAGTGAAGCTAGAGCGGGAGGGCCGGAGACCCAGTACTTC.